The rows below give T cell receptor beta chains drawn from one sample of a study of monozygotic twins with inflammatory bowel disease. TCRdb processed the 5' RACE reads again and assigns one entry to each CDR3 protein, with no DNA. There are around 400,000 distinct CDR3 sequences in the sample, with 2% to 2.5% held by the top ten. The sample comprised blood. These receptor sequences come from a human donor with ulcerative colitis or Crohn's disease, or a healthy co-twin of an affected twin (not recorded which). CDR3s include the opening cysteine and the closing phenylalanine or tryptophan.

v_call: TRBV15
j_call: TRBJ2-1
cdr3_aa: CATSHRGSSYNEQFF

v_call: TRBV5-1
j_call: TRBJ1-3
cdr3_aa: CASSPGQVDSGNTIYF

v_call: TRBV5-5
j_call: TRBJ1-5
cdr3_aa: CASSLRPGEDQPQHF

v_call: TRBV5-1
j_call: TRBJ2-5
cdr3_aa: CASSPSGREETQYF

v_call: TRBV7-2
j_call: TRBJ2-1
cdr3_aa: CASSRDGGSSYNEQFF

v_call: TRBV7-9
j_call: TRBJ1-1
cdr3_aa: CASSNGRENTEAFF

v_call: TRBV18
j_call: TRBJ2-3
cdr3_aa: CASSRTYTDTQYF

v_call: TRBV20-1
j_call: TRBJ2-7
cdr3_aa: CSASGWEYEQYF

v_call: TRBV5-4
j_call: TRBJ2-3
cdr3_aa: CASSGGADTQYF

v_call: TRBV28
j_call: TRBJ2-1
cdr3_aa: CASSSGGWQFF

v_call: TRBV27
j_call: TRBJ1-1
cdr3_aa: CASSALRHTEAFF

v_call: TRBV20-1
j_call: TRBJ1-3
cdr3_aa: CSASRDNSGNTIYF

v_call: TRBV30
j_call: TRBJ2-5
cdr3_aa: CAWSQTVKETQYF

v_call: TRBV9
j_call: TRBJ2-3
cdr3_aa: CASSVGTTTDTQYF

v_call: TRBV10-3
j_call: TRBJ1-2
cdr3_aa: CAITLTGGGGYTF

v_call: TRBV30
j_call: TRBJ1-5
cdr3_aa: CAWSGQGFQPQHF

v_call: TRBV7-9
j_call: TRBJ2-7
cdr3_aa: CASSFLVFPGSYEQYF

v_call: TRBV27
j_call: TRBJ2-3
cdr3_aa: CASSLLAGDSETDTQYF

v_call: TRBV6-1
j_call: TRBJ1-2
cdr3_aa: CASIFQTGLYGYTF

v_call: TRBV5-1
j_call: TRBJ2-5
cdr3_aa: CASSTDRVETQYF

v_call: TRBV5-4
j_call: TRBJ1-2
cdr3_aa: CASSPALDGYTF

v_call: TRBV12-3/TRBV12-4
j_call: TRBJ2-7
cdr3_aa: CASSTQGGYEQYF

v_call: TRBV11-2
j_call: TRBJ2-5
cdr3_aa: CASSPHGLAGGETQYF

v_call: TRBV9
j_call: TRBJ2-7
cdr3_aa: CASSPFLAATGKNEQYF

v_call: TRBV2
j_call: TRBJ1-3
cdr3_aa: CASSPPAVNTIYF